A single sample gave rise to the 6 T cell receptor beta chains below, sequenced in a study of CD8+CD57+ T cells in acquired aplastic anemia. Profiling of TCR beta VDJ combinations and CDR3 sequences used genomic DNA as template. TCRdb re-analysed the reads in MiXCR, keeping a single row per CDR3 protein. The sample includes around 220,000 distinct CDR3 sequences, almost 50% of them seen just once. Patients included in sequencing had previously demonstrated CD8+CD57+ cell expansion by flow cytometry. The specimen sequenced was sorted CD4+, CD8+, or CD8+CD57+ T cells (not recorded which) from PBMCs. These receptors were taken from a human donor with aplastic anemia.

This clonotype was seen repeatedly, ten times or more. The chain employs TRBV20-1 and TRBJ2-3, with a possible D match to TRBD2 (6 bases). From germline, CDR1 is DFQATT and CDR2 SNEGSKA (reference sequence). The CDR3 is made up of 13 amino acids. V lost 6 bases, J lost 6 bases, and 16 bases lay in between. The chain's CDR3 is CSATRARGDTQYF. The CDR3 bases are TGCAGTGCCACTCGGGCCCGGGGGGATACGCAGTATTTT.

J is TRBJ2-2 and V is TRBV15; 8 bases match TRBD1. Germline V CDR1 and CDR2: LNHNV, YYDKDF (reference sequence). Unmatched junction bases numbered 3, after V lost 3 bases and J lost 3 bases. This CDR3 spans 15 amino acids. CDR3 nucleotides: TGTGCCACCAGCAGCAGGACAGGGTACACCGGGGAGCTGTTTTTT. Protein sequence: CATSSRTGYTGELFF. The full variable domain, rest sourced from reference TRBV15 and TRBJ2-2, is DAMVIQNPRYQVTQFGKPVTLSCSQTLNHNVMYWYQQKSSQAPKLLFHYYDKDFNNEADTPDNFQSRRPNTSFCFLDIRSPGLGDTAMYLCATSSRTGYTGELFFGEGSRLTVL.

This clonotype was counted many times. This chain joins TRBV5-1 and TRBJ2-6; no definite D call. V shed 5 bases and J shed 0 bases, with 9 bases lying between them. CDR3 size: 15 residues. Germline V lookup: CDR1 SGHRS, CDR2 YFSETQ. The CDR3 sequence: CASRNYGSGANVLTF. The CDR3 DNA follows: TGCGCCAGCAGAAACTATGGCTCTGGGGCCAACGTCCTGACTTTC. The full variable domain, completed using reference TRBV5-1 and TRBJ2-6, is KAGVTQTPRYLIKTRGQQVTLSCSPISGHRSVSWYQQTPGQGLQFLFEYFSETQRNKGNFPGRFSGRQFSNSRSEMNVSTLELGDSALYLCASRNYGSGANVLTFGAGSRLTVL.

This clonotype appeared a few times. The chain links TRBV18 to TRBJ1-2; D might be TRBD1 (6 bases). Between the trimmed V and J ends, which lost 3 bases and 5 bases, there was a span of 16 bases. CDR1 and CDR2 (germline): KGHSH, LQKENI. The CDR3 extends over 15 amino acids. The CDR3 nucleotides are TGTGCCAGCTCACCCCCCTGGACAGTAGAGTATGGCTACACCTTC. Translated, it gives CASSPPWTVEYGYTF.

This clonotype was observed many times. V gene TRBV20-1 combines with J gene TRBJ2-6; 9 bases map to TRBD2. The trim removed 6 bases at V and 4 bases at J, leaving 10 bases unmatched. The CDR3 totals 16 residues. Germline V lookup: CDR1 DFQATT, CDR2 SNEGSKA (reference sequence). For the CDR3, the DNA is TGCAGTGCGACCGCGGGGGGGCATTCCGGGGCCAACGTCCTGACTTTC. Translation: CSATAGGHSGANVLTF.

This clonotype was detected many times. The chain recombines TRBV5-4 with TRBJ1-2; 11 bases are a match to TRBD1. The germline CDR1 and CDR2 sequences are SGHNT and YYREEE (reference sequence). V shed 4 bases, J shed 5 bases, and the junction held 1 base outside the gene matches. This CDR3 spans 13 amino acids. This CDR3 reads CASSGQGAYGYTF. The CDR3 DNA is TGTGCCAGCAGCGGACAGGGGGCATATGGCTACACCTTC.